This T cell receptor (beta chain) is from a study of STAT3 mutations in large granular lymphocyte leukemia. Study-wide context: Roughly half of the longitudinally sequenced T-LGLL patients carried detectable canonical activating STAT3 mutations. Study-level points and caveats: In T-cell large granular lymphocyte leukemia, about half of patients showed multiple immunodominant subclonotypes. Suggested: STAT3 mutation was not the ancestral event for these clonal expansions.

Average productive template count per sample was 35,000 to 50,000. Measured with immunoSEQ multiplex PCR; TCRdb has only the in-frame clones, and not every one. In the table there are approximately 8,000 clones, roughly 91% of which are singletons. As for this clone: Its antigen is unknown.

There are 14 residues in the CDR3. Deletions cut 0 bases from V and 5 bases from J, with 10 bases between. Germline lookup yields CDR1 SGDLS and CDR2 YYNGEE. Input material: peripheral blood mononuclear cells. The genes are TRBV9 and TRBJ2-3; no clear D gene. The receptor's source is a man over 45 with T-cell large granular lymphocyte leukemia. Some clones in this sample may be carry-over from other donors' samples. In DNA, the CDR3 is TGTGCCAGCAGCGTAGCCAGCTTGGGAGATACGCAGTATTTT. Protein: CASSVASLGDTQYF.